This note documents a single TCR beta chain sequence. V was clipped by 4 bases and J by 4 bases; unmatched bases: 5. This CDR3 comprises 15 residues. Germline CDR1 SEHNR, CDR2 FQNEAQ (reference sequence). These data belong to a study of blood T cell repertoires in COVID-19. Original analysis: The assay estimated nucleated cells by amplifying reference gene primers. Produced via immunoSEQ multiplex PCR; TCRdb's table is partial and in-frame only. Clone size and the V and J calls come from that table; the DNA yielded D and trimming. The table lists some 120,000 clones, about four fifths of them singletons, with around 13% in the top ten.

This receptor was identified in a woman aged 25 to 39 who had recovered from COVID-19. The rearrangement links TRBV7-9 to TRBJ1-4; TRBD1 matches at 8 bases. The sequenced sample consisted of peripheral blood. CDR3 sequence (DNA): TGTGCCAGCAGCTACACAGGGGGTGGTAATGAAAAACTGTTTTTT. Translating it yields CASSYTGGGNEKLFF.